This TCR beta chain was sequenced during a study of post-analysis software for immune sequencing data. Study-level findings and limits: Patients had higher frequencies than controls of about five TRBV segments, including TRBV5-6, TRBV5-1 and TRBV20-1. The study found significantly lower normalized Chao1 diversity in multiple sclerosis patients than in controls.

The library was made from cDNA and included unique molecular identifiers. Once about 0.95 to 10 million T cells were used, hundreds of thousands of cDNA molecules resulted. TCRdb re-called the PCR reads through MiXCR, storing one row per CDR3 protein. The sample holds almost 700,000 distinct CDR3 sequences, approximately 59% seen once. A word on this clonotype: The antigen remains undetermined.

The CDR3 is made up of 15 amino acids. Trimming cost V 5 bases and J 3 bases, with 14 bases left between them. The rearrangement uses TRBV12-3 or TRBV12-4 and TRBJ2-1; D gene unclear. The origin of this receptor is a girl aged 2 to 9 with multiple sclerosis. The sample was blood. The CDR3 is CASSPDPRDYNEQFF. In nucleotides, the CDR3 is TGTGCCAGCAGTCCCGATCCTAGGGACTACAATGAGCAGTTCTTC.